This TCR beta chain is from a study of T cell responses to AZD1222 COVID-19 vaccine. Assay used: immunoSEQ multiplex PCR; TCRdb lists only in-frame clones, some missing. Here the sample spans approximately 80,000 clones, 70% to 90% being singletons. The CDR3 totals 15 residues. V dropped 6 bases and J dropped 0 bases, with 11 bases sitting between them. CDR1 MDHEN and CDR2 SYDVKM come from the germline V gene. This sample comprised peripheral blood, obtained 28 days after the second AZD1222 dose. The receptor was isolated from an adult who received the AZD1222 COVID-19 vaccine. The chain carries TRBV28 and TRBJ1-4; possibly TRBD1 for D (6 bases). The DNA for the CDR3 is TGTGCCAGCAGGACAGGTGGAGCAACTAATGAAAAACTGTTTTTT. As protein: CASRTGGATNEKLFF. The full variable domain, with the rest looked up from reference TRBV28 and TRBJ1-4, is DVKVTQSSRYLVKRTGEKVFLECVQDMDHENMFWYRQDPGLGLRLIYFSYDVKMKEKGDIPEGYSVSREKKERFSLILESASTNQTSMYLCASRTGGATNEKLFFGSGTQLSVL.